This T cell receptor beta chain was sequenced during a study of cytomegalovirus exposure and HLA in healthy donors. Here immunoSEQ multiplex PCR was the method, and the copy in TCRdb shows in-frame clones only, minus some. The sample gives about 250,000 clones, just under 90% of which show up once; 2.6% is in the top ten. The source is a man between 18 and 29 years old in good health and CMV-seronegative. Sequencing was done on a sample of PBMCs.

CDR3 nucleotides: TGCGCCAGCAGCTTGTCACTAGCCCCGACACCGACGGAGCTGTTTTTT. Residues: CASSLSLAPTPTELFF. The V gene is TRBV5-1, the J gene TRBJ2-2; TRBD2 might be the D (6 bases). There are 16 residues in the CDR3. V was pared by 1 base and J by 10 bases, with 20 bases between. CDR1 is SGHRS and CDR2 is YFSETQ in the germline V gene.